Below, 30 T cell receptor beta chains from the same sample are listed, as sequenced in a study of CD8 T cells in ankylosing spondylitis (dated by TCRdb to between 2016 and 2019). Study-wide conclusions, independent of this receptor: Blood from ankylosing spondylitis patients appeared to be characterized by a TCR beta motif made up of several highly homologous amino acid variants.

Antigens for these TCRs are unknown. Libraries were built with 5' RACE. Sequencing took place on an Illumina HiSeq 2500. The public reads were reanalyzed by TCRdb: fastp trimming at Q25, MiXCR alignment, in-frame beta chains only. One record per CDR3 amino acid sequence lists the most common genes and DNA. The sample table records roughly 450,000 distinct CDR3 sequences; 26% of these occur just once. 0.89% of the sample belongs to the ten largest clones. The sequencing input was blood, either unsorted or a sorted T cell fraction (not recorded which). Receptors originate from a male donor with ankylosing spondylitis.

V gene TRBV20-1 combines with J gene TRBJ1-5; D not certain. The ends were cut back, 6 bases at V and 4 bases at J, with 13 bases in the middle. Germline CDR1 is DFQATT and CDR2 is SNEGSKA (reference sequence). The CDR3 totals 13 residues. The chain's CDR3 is CSAASGVNQPQHF. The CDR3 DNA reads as TGCAGTGCCGCCTCCGGAGTGAATCAGCCCCAGCATTTT.

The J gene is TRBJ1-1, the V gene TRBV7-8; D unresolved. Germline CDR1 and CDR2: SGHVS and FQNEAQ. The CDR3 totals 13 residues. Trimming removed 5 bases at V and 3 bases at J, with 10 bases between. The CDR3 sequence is CASSPFGDTEAFF. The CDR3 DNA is TGTGCCAGCAGCCCGTTTGGGGACACTGAAGCTTTCTTT.

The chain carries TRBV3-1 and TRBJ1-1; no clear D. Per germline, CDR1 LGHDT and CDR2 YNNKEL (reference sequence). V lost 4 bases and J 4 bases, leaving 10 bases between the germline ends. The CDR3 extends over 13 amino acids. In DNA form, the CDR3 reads TGTGCCAGCAGCCGAACGGAGAGCACTGAAGCTTTCTTT. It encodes CASSRTESTEAFF.

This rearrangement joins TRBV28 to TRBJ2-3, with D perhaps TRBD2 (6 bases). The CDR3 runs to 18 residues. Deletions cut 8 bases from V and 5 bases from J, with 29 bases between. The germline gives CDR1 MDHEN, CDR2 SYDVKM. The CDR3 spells CASGGIGGKSVNRDTQYF. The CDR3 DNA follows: TGTGCCAGCGGCGGGATCGGCGGGAAATCGGTGAACAGAGATACGCAGTATTTT.

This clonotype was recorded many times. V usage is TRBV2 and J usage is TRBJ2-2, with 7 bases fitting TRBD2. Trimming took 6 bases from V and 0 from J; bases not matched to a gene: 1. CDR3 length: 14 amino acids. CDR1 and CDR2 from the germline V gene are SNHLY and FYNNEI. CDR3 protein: CASSAGANTGELFF. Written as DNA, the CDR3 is TGTGCCAGCAGCGCGGGGGCGAACACCGGGGAGCTGTTTTTT.

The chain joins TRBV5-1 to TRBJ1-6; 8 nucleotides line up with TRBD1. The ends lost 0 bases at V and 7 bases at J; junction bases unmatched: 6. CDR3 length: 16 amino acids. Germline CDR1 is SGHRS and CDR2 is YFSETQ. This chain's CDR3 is CASSLDGQGANSPLHF. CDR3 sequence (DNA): TGCGCCAGCAGCTTGGATGGACAGGGTGCCAATTCACCCCTCCACTTT.

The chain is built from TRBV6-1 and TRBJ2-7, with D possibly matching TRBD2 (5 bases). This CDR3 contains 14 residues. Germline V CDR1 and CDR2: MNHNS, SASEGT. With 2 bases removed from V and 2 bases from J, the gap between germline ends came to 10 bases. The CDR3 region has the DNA TGTGCCAGCAGTGAAAGGGAGTCTCCCTACGAGCAGTACTTC. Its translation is CASSERESPYEQYF.

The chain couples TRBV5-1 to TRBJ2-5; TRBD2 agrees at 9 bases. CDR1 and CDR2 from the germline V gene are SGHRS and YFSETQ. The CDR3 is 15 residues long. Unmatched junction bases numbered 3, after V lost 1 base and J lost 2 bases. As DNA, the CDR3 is TGCGCCAGCAGCTTGTTGGCGGGAGGGCAAGAGACCCAGTACTTC. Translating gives CASSLLAGGQETQYF.

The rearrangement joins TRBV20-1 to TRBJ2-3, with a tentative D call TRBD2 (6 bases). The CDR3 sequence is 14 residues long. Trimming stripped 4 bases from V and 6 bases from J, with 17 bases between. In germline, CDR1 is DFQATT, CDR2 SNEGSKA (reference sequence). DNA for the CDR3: TGCAGTGCTATAGTCCAGTGGGGGGACGATACGCAGTATTTT. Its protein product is CSAIVQWGDDTQYF.

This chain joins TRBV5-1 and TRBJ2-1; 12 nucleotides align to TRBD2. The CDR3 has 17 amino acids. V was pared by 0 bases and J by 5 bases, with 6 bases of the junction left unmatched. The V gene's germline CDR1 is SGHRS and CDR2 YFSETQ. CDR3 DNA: TGCGCCAGCAGCTTGGGGGAGGGACTAGCGGGCCACAATGAGCAGTTCTTC. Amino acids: CASSLGEGLAGHNEQFF.

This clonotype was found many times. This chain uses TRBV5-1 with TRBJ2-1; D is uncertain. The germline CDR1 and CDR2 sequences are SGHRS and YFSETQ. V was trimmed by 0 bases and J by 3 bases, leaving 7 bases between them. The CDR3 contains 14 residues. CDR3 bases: TGCGCCAGCAGCTTGGGCCCGAACTACAATGAGCAGTTCTTC. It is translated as CASSLGPNYNEQFF.

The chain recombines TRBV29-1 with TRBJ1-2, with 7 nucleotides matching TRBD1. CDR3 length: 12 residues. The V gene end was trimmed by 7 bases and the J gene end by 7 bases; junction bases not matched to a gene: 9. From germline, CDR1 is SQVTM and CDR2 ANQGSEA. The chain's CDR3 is CSAASTGTGYTF. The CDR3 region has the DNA TGCAGCGCTGCCTCGACAGGGACTGGCTACACCTTC.

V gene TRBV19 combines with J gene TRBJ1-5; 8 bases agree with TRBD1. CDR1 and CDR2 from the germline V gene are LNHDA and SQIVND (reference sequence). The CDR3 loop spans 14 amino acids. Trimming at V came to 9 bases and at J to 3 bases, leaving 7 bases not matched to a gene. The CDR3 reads CASKGTGDNQPQHF. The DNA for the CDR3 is TGTGCCAGCAAAGGGACAGGAGACAATCAGCCCCAGCATTTT.

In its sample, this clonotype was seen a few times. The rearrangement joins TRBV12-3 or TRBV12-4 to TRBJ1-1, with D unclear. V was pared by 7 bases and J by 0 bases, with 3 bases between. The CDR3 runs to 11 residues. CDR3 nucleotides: TGTGCCAGCAACTTGAACACTGAAGCTTTCTTT. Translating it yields CASNLNTEAFF.

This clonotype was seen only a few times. In DNA form, the CDR3 reads TGTGCCAGCAGCAAAGCGCACGGAACTAGCGGGAGACGGGCCTACGAGCAGTACTTC. It codes for CASSKAHGTSGRRAYEQYF. The V and J genes are TRBV21-1 and TRBJ2-7; no check of the table's D call, TRBD2, against the DNA was made. TRBV21-1 is given as a pseudogene. This CDR3 spans 19 amino acids.

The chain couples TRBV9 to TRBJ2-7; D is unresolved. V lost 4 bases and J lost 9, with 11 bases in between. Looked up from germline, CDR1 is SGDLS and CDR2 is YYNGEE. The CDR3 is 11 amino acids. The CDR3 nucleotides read TGTGCCAGCAGCATACCCGGCGCGCAGTACGTC. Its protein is CASSIPGAQYV.

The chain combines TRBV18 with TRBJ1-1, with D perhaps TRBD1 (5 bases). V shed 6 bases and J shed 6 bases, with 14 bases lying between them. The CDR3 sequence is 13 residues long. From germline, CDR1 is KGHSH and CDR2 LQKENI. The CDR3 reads CASSYMGRAEAFF. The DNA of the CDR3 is TGTGCCAGCTCCTACATGGGGCGGGCTGAAGCTTTCTTT.

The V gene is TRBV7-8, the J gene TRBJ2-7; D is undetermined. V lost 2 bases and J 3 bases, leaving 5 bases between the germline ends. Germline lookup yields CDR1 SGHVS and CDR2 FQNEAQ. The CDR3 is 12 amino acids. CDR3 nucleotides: TGTGCCAGCAGCTTATGGGTCTACGAGCAGTACGTC. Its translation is CASSLWVYEQYV.

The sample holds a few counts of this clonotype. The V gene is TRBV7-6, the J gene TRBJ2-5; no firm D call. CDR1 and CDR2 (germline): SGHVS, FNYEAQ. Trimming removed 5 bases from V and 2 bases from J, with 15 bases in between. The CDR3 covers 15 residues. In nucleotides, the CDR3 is TGTGCCAGCAGCCTGTATGAGGCAGCTCAAGAGACCCAGTACTTC. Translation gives CASSLYEAAQETQYF.

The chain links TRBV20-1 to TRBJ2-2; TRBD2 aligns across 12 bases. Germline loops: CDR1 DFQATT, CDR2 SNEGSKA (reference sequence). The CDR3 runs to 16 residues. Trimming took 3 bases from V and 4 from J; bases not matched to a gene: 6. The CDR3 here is CSARASGRASTGELFF. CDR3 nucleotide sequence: TGCAGTGCTAGGGCTAGCGGGAGGGCCAGCACCGGGGAGCTGTTTTTT.

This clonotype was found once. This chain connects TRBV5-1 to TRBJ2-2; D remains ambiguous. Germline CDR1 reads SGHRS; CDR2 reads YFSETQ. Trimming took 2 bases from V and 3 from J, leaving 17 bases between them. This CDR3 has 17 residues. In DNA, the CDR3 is TGCGCCAGCAGCTTTATCTCCGGGCGAACAGACACCGGGGAGCTGTTTTTT. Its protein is CASSFISGRTDTGELFF.

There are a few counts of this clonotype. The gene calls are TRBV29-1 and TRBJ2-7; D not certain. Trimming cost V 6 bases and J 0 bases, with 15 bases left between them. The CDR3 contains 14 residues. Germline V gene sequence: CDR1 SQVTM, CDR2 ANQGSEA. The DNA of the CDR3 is TGCAGCGTCGGGCCTAGGCAGAGCTCCTACGAGCAGTACTTC. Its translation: CSVGPRQSSYEQYF.

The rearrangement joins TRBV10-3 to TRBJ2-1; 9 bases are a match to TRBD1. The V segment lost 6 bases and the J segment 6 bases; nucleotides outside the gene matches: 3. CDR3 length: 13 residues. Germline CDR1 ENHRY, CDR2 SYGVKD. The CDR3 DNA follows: TGTGCCATCAGGGGACAGGGTTCCAATGAGCAGTTCTTC. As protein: CAIRGQGSNEQFF.

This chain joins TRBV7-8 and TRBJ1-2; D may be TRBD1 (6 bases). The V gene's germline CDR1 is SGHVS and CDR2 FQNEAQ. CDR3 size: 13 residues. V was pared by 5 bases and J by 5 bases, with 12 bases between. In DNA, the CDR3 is TGTGCCAGCAGCCACTCGGACAGTTATGGCTACACCTTC. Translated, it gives CASSHSDSYGYTF.

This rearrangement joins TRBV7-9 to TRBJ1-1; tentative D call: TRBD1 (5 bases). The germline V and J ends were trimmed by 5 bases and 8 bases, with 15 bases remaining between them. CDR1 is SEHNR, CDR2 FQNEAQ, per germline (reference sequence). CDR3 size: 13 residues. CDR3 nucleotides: TGTGCCAGCAGCCTACTGGTTCGACAGGAAGCTTTCTTT. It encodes CASSLLVRQEAFF.

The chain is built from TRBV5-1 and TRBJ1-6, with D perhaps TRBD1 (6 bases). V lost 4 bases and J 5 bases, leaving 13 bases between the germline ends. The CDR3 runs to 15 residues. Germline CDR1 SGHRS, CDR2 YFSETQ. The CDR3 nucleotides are TGCGCCAGCAGCCTGACAGGAAGGGATAATTCACCCCTCCACTTT. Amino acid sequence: CASSLTGRDNSPLHF.

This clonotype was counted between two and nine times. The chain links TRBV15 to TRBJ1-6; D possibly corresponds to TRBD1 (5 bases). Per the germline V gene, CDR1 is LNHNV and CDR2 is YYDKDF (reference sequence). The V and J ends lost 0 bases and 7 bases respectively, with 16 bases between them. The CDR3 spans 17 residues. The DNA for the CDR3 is TGTGCCACCAGCAGAGATCGGATGAGGGGTGGGAATTCACCCCTCCACTTT. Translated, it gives CATSRDRMRGGNSPLHF. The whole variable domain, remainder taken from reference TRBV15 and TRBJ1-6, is DAMVIQNPRYQVTQFGKPVTLSCSQTLNHNVMYWYQQKSSQAPKLLFHYYDKDFNNEADTPDNFQSRRPNTSFCFLDIRSPGLGDTAMYLCATSRDRMRGGNSPLHFGNGTRLTVT.

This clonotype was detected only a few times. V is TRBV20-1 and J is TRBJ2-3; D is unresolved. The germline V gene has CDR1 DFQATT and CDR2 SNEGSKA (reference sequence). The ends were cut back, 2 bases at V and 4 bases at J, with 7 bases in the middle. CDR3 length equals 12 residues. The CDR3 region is CSARKDPDTQYF. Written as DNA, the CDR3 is TGCAGTGCTAGAAAGGACCCAGATACGCAGTATTTT.

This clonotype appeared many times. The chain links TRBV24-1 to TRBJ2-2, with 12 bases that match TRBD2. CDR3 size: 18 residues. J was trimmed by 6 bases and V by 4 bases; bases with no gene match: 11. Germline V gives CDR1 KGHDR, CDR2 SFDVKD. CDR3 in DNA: TGTGCCACCAGTGACCCCGGACTAGCGGGAACGGCCGCCGGGGAGCTGTTTTTT. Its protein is CATSDPGLAGTAAGELFF.

The CDR3 DNA reads TGCAGTACGAATCTCGACGGGACTCCGAACACTGAAGCTTTCTTT. This encodes CSTNLDGTPNTEAFF. The V call is TRBV20-1, the J call TRBJ1-1, with a possible D match to TRBD1 (5 bases). V lost 8 bases, J lost 1 base, and 20 bases lay in between. The CDR3 sequence is 15 residues long. Germline assignment: CDR1 DFQATT and CDR2 SNEGSKA (reference sequence).